Listed below are T cell receptor beta chains from one sample, sequenced in a study of T-cell reconstitution after alpha-beta-depleted transplantation in children. In TCRdb, the PCR reads were re-called with MiXCR into one record per CDR3 protein. The top ten clones hold less than 3% of a sample with more than 60,000 distinct CDR3 sequences, around 7.9% of them seen once. The sequenced sample was PBMCs from the stem cell graft donor, obtained from the stem cell graft. These receptors originate from a human donor who donated a stem cell graft to a child with acute lymphoblastic leukemia. The CDR3 runs from the conserved cysteine through the conserved F or W. D genes are given only for firm matches. The size entry is marked missing in some rows and otherwise reads once, few, many or a size class.

j_call: TRBJ2-6; clone_size: many; v_call: TRBV7-2; d_call: .; cdr3_nt: TGTGCCAGCAGCCCCGGGTCAGTTGGGGCCAACGTCCTGACTTTC; cdr3_aa: CASSPGSVGANVLTF
j_call: TRBJ1-3; clone_size: medium-sized; v_call: TRBV29-1; d_call: TRBD1; cdr3_nt: TGCAGCGTTGATCCAGGGGGTGGAAACACCATATATTTT; cdr3_aa: CSVDPGGGNTIYF
j_call: TRBJ2-1; clone_size: many; v_call: TRBV15; d_call: TRBD2; cdr3_nt: TGTGCCACCAGCACTAGCGGGAGTACCTACAATGAGCAGTTCTTC; cdr3_aa: CATSTSGSTYNEQFF
j_call: TRBJ2-5; clone_size: many; v_call: TRBV20-1; d_call: TRBD2; cdr3_nt: TGCAGTGCTTCTAGCGGGAGGGGTTTCCAAGAGACCCAGTACTTC; cdr3_aa: CSASSGRGFQETQYF
j_call: TRBJ2-2; clone_size: many; v_call: TRBV12-3/TRBV12-4; d_call: .; cdr3_nt: TGTGCCAGCAGTTTTTTGTCCAACACCGGGGAGCTGTTTTTT; cdr3_aa: CASSFLSNTGELFF
j_call: TRBJ2-2; clone_size: many; v_call: TRBV9; d_call: .; cdr3_nt: TGTGCCAGCAGCGTAGCTCCCACGGAGCTGTTTTTT; cdr3_aa: CASSVAPTELFF
j_call: TRBJ1-1; clone_size: .; v_call: TRBV4-1; d_call: .; cdr3_nt: TGCGCCAGCAGCCAAGATAGGACTCACCTCGGCCCTGAAGCTTTCTTT; cdr3_aa: CASSQDRTHLGPEAFF
j_call: TRBJ2-1; clone_size: .; v_call: TRBV28; d_call: .; cdr3_nt: TGTGCCAGCAGTCGCCCCGACTCCAATGAGCAGTTCTTC; cdr3_aa: CASSRPDSNEQFF
j_call: TRBJ2-1; clone_size: many; v_call: TRBV9; d_call: TRBD2; cdr3_nt: TGTGCCAGCAGCGTAGGACGGGGGGTAACCTACAATGAGCAGTTCTTC; cdr3_aa: CASSVGRGVTYNEQFF
j_call: TRBJ1-2; clone_size: .; v_call: TRBV18; d_call: .; cdr3_nt: TGTGCCAGCTCACCCGTCCAGGAGATTGGCTACACCTTC; cdr3_aa: CASSPVQEIGYTF
j_call: TRBJ1-5; clone_size: many; v_call: TRBV12-5; d_call: .; cdr3_nt: TGTGCTAGTGGCCCGGGATGGGGATTAAATCAGCCCCAGCATTTT; cdr3_aa: CASGPGWGLNQPQHF
j_call: TRBJ2-7; clone_size: once; v_call: TRBV5-3; d_call: .; cdr3_nt: TGTGCCAGGGGCCCCGGGGGCTTCTGCGAGCAGTACTTC; cdr3_aa: CARGPGGFCEQYF
j_call: TRBJ1-4; clone_size: many; v_call: TRBV12-3/TRBV12-4; d_call: .; cdr3_nt: TGTGCCAGCAGCCCCAACGTCGGGGGGGGATATGAAAAACTGTTTTTT; cdr3_aa: CASSPNVGGGYEKLFF
j_call: TRBJ2-7; clone_size: few; v_call: TRBV21-1; d_call: .; cdr3_nt: TGTGCCAGCAGCAAAGCTTCGAAGTTAAGGGGGACGGAAAAGTCCGAGCAGTACTTC; cdr3_aa: CASSKASKLRGTEKSEQYF
j_call: TRBJ1-2; clone_size: few; v_call: TRBV29-1; d_call: TRBD1; cdr3_nt: TGCAGCGTTGATCCAACCGGGACAGGGGGCTATGGCTACACCTTC; cdr3_aa: CSVDPTGTGGYGYTF
j_call: TRBJ1-1; clone_size: .; v_call: TRBV6-1; d_call: .; cdr3_nt: TGTGCCAGCACCTCCACGGAAAACACTGAAGCTTTCTTT; cdr3_aa: CASTSTENTEAFF
j_call: TRBJ2-1; clone_size: many; v_call: TRBV27; d_call: TRBD2; cdr3_nt: TGTGCCAGCAGCACATCGGCCGGGACTATCTCCTACAATGAGCAGTTCTTC; cdr3_aa: CASSTSAGTISYNEQFF
j_call: TRBJ2-7; clone_size: many; v_call: TRBV7-9; d_call: .; cdr3_nt: TGTGCCAGCAGCTTAGGGTCGGAAAAGCAGTACTTC; cdr3_aa: CASSLGSEKQYF
j_call: TRBJ2-1; clone_size: .; v_call: TRBV6-1; d_call: .; cdr3_nt: TGTGCCAGCAGGTGGACAGTATTGTCTTACAATGAGCAGTTCTTC; cdr3_aa: CASRWTVLSYNEQFF
j_call: TRBJ1-1; clone_size: many; v_call: TRBV12-3/TRBV12-4; d_call: .; cdr3_nt: TGTGCCAGCCGGACAGACAGAATGAACACTGAAGCTTTCTTT; cdr3_aa: CASRTDRMNTEAFF
j_call: TRBJ2-1; clone_size: many; v_call: TRBV24-1; d_call: TRBD2; cdr3_nt: TGTGCCACCAGCTTAGCGGGGGGGCCCCACAATGAGCAGTTCTTC; cdr3_aa: CATSLAGGPHNEQFF
j_call: TRBJ1-1; clone_size: many; v_call: TRBV7-9; d_call: .; cdr3_nt: TGTGCCAGCAGCGCCGTGGGGACCCGGACGGTGAACACTGAAGCTTTCTTT; cdr3_aa: CASSAVGTRTVNTEAFF
j_call: TRBJ2-7; clone_size: .; v_call: TRBV28; d_call: TRBD2; cdr3_nt: TGTGCCAGCAGTTTAATTGGACTAGCGGGTTACGAGCAGTACTTC; cdr3_aa: CASSLIGLAGYEQYF
j_call: TRBJ2-3; clone_size: .; v_call: TRBV6-1; d_call: .; cdr3_nt: TGTGCCAGCAGTGAAAAGGGGACAAGCACAGATACGCAGTATTTT; cdr3_aa: CASSEKGTSTDTQYF
j_call: TRBJ1-5; clone_size: many; v_call: TRBV7-2; d_call: .; cdr3_nt: TGTGCCAGCAGCTTAGGAGGTAATAGCAATCAGCCCCAGCATTTT; cdr3_aa: CASSLGGNSNQPQHF
j_call: TRBJ2-1; clone_size: many; v_call: TRBV29-1; d_call: .; cdr3_nt: TGCAGCGTTGGAGAGGCAGCGGCCTACAATGAGCAGTTCTTC; cdr3_aa: CSVGEAAAYNEQFF
j_call: TRBJ1-1; clone_size: .; v_call: TRBV5-5; d_call: .; cdr3_nt: TGTGCCAGCAGCTTGGAAGGGAGCACTGAAGCTTTCTTT; cdr3_aa: CASSLEGSTEAFF
j_call: TRBJ2-1; clone_size: .; v_call: TRBV12-3/TRBV12-4; d_call: .; cdr3_nt: TGTGCCAGCAGTGTACGCTATCCGTACAATGAGCAGTTCTTC; cdr3_aa: CASSVRYPYNEQFF
j_call: TRBJ2-1; clone_size: few; v_call: TRBV7-9; d_call: .; cdr3_nt: TGTGCCAGCATTTCGACCCTCTCCTACAATGAGCAGTTCTTC; cdr3_aa: CASISTLSYNEQFF
j_call: TRBJ1-2; clone_size: .; v_call: TRBV21-1; d_call: .; cdr3_nt: TGTGCCAGCAGCAAAGAGGGCAGGCCCTATGGCTACACCTTC; cdr3_aa: CASSKEGRPYGYTF